The next 28 T cell receptor beta chains were all read from a single sample in a study of Ad26.COV2.S vaccination and SARS-CoV-2 variants. Some clones are missing from TCRdb's copy, which holds only in-frame ones; the method was immunoSEQ multiplex PCR. The table includes approximately 450,000 clones, around nine tenths detected once. Treatment noted: 15 to 20 received Ad26.COV2.S at low or high dose, single or two shots; about 5 received placebo; per-sample allocation not given. The study sampled participants on day 63 after the first vaccine or placebo injection. Sequencing was performed on peripheral blood, taken in a trial of Ad26.COV2.S vaccine versus placebo. The origin of the receptors is a person between 18 and 65 years old who received the Ad26.COV2.S COVID-19 vaccine or a placebo.

The J gene is TRBJ1-1, the V gene TRBV9, with D perhaps TRBD1 (6 bases). Per germline, CDR1 SGDLS and CDR2 YYNGEE. The CDR3 is 14 amino acids. V was pared by 4 bases and J by 7 bases, with 17 bases between. This chain's CDR3 is CASSPNRVGGEAFF. Written as DNA, the CDR3 is TGTGCCAGCAGCCCCAACAGGGTGGGGGGTGAAGCTTTCTTT.

This chain uses TRBV5-5 with TRBJ2-7, with D tentatively TRBD2 (6 bases). The V end was cut by 0 bases, the J end by 2 bases, with 9 bases between. The CDR3 spans 14 residues. In germline, CDR1 is SGHKS, CDR2 YYEKEE (reference sequence). The CDR3 DNA reads as TGTGCCAGCAGCTTGGGGACGGGAGCCTACGAGCAGTACTTC. Its protein is CASSLGTGAYEQYF.

This sequence joins TRBV28 and TRBJ1-2, with D possibly being TRBD1 (5 bases). This CDR3 contains 14 residues. Looked up from germline, CDR1 is MDHEN and CDR2 is SYDVKM. With 2 bases removed from V and 5 bases from J, the gap between germline ends came to 12 bases. The CDR3 sequence is CASSLTAREYGYTF. In nucleotides, the CDR3 is TGTGCCAGCAGTTTAACAGCCAGGGAATATGGCTACACCTTC.

The rearrangement links TRBV29-1 to TRBJ2-7; possibly TRBD1 for D (5 bases). Per germline, CDR1 SQVTM and CDR2 ANQGSEA. Between the trimmed V and J ends, which lost 3 bases and 7 bases, there was a span of 16 bases. CDR3 length equals 13 residues. The CDR3 sequence: CSVELGRGGEQYF. CDR3 in DNA: TGCAGCGTTGAGTTAGGTAGGGGTGGAGAGCAGTACTTC.

V gene TRBV9 combines with J gene TRBJ1-4; TRBD1 might be the D (6 bases). The CDR3 sequence is 18 residues long. Germline lookup yields CDR1 SGDLS and CDR2 YYNGEE. V dropped 0 bases and J dropped 4 bases, with 19 bases sitting between them. The CDR3 DNA sequence: TGTGCCAGCAGCGTAGGCGGAGGGGGAAGGACAGTTAATGAAAAACTGTTTTTT. Protein sequence: CASSVGGGGRTVNEKLFF.

V and J are TRBV6-2 or TRBV6-3 and TRBJ2-7; TRBD2 matches 11 bases. The J segment lost 1 base and the V segment lost 6 bases, leaving 11 bases of the junction unmatched. Germline lookup yields CDR1 MNHEY and CDR2 SVGEGT. The CDR3 is made up of 17 amino acids. In nucleotides, the CDR3 is TGTGCCAGCAGCCGAATTACTAGCGGGAGTGCGTCCTACGAGCAGTACTTC. It is translated as CASSRITSGSASYEQYF.

The chain has TRBV3-1 (or the pseudogene TRBV3-2) and TRBJ2-1; 10 bases line up with TRBD2. CDR1 and CDR2 (germline): LGHDT, YNNKEL (reference sequence). The CDR3 spans 15 residues. V was pared by 6 bases and J by 4 bases, with 6 bases of the junction left unmatched. This CDR3 reads CASRAWTSGYNEQFF. DNA of the CDR3: TGTGCCAGCAGAGCTTGGACTAGCGGATACAATGAGCAGTTCTTC.

The gene calls are TRBV29-1 and TRBJ1-2; D is perhaps TRBD1 (6 bases). From germline, CDR1 is SQVTM and CDR2 ANQGSEA. CDR3 length: 14 residues. Trimming removed 2 bases from V and 7 bases from J, with 17 bases in between. CDR3 sequence (DNA): TGCAGCGTTGAATCGAGGACAGTAACTGGTGGCTACACCTTC. It is translated as CSVESRTVTGGYTF.

V usage is TRBV3-1 (or the pseudogene TRBV3-2) and J usage is TRBJ1-1, with 8 positions matching TRBD1. The CDR3 contains 14 residues. Germline V gene sequence: CDR1 LGHDT, CDR2 YNNKEL (reference sequence). V lost 6 bases, J lost 3 bases, and 6 bases stayed unmatched. DNA for the CDR3: TGTGCCAGCAGAGCCTCGGACAGGGACACTGAAGCTTTCTTT. Protein product: CASRASDRDTEAFF.

The sample holds one count of this clone. The chain joins TRBV19 to TRBJ1-4; D gene uncertain. The CDR3 spans 14 residues. Germline values: CDR1 LNHDA, CDR2 SQIVND (reference sequence). The CDR3: CASSRGRQNEKLFF. CDR3 bases: TGTGCTTCCTCCCGTGGCAGGCAAAATGAAAAACTGTTTTTT.

The V gene is TRBV5-5, the J gene TRBJ2-1; 11 bases agree with TRBD1. The V segment lost 0 bases and the J segment 4 bases; nucleotides outside the gene matches: 3. Germline V gene data show CDR1 as SGHKS and CDR2 as YYEKEE (reference sequence). The CDR3 runs 16 residues. CDR3 sequence reads: CASSLGDRGAYNEQFF. In nucleotides, the CDR3 is TGTGCCAGCAGCTTGGGGGACAGGGGGGCTTACAATGAGCAGTTCTTC. Full variable domain (outside the CDR3, taken from reference TRBV5-5 and TRBJ2-1): DAGVTQSPTHLIKTRGQQVTLRCSPISGHKSVSWYQQVLGQGPQFIFQYYEKEERGRGNFPDRFSARQFPNYSSELNVNALLLGDSALYLCASSLGDRGAYNEQFFGPGTRLTVL.

V is TRBV6-2 or TRBV6-3 and J is TRBJ2-3; D may be TRBD2 (5 bases). Trimming cost V 6 bases and J 9 bases, with 16 bases left between them. The germline gives CDR1 MNHEY, CDR2 SVGEGT. The CDR3 consists of 13 residues. The chain's CDR3 is CASSPGLYRTQYF. In nucleotides, the CDR3 is TGTGCCAGCAGCCCTGGACTCTACCGGACGCAGTATTTT.

The chain has TRBV30 and TRBJ2-4; 8 nucleotides line up with TRBD1. The trim removed 3 bases at V and 3 bases at J, leaving 4 bases unmatched. Per germline, CDR1 GTSNPN and CDR2 SVGIG (reference sequence). The CDR3 consists of 14 residues. CDR3 region: CAWREDRVKNIQYF. DNA for the CDR3: TGTGCCTGGAGGGAGGACAGGGTCAAAAACATTCAGTACTTC.

The V gene is TRBV5-5, the J gene TRBJ1-1; no reliable D call. The CDR3 runs 13 residues. V was trimmed by 0 bases and J by 6 bases, leaving 9 bases between them. Germline V gene data show CDR1 as SGHKS and CDR2 as YYEKEE (reference sequence). The CDR3: CASSLAVIAEAFF. The CDR3 region has the DNA TGTGCCAGCAGCTTGGCAGTGATCGCTGAAGCTTTCTTT.

The chain joins TRBV6-5 to TRBJ2-1; D is undetermined. Trimming cost V 2 bases and J 0 bases, with 5 bases left between them. Per the germline V gene, CDR1 is MNHEY and CDR2 is SVGAGI. This CDR3 has 14 amino acids. The CDR3 DNA reads TGTGCCAGCAGTTACGCTAACTCCTACAATGAGCAGTTCTTC. It yields the protein CASSYANSYNEQFF.

V gene TRBV5-6 combines with J gene TRBJ1-2; a weak D match, TRBD1 (5 bases). The CDR3 covers 14 residues. Per germline, CDR1 SGHDT and CDR2 YYEEEE. Trimming cost V 7 bases and J 2 bases, with 15 bases left between them. The CDR3 DNA sequence: TGTGCCAGCTCCCCTCGGCCAGGGAACTATGGCTACACCTTC. Amino acids: CASSPRPGNYGYTF.

The rearrangement joins TRBV27 to TRBJ2-5; D not certain. CDR3 length equals 13 residues. Trimming removed 5 bases from V and 2 bases from J, with 9 bases in between. The germline V gene encodes CDR1 MNHEY and CDR2 SMNVEV (reference sequence). CDR3 loop: CASSKRRQETQYF. The CDR3 DNA is TGTGCCAGCAGTAAAAGACGACAAGAGACCCAGTACTTC.

The chain uses TRBV9 and TRBJ2-2, with a possible D match to TRBD1 (5 bases). V lost 0 bases to trimming and J lost 3 bases, with 9 bases between them. The CDR3 spans 15 residues. Per the germline V gene, CDR1 is SGDLS and CDR2 is YYNGEE. The CDR3: CASSVGQGDTGELFF. DNA of the CDR3: TGTGCCAGCAGCGTAGGGCAGGGTGACACCGGGGAGCTGTTTTTT. Complete variable domain (other parts from reference TRBV9 and TRBJ2-2): DSGVTQTPKHLITATGQRVTLRCSPRSGDLSVYWYQQSLDQGLQFLIQYYNGEERAKGNILERFSAQQFPDLHSELNLSSLELGDSALYFCASSVGQGDTGELFFGEGSRLTVL.

The V and J genes are TRBV29-1 and TRBJ2-7; 8 nucleotides line up with TRBD1. CDR1 and CDR2 (germline): SQVTM, ANQGSEA. V shed 7 bases, J shed 2 bases, and the junction held 10 bases outside the gene matches. There are 14 residues in the CDR3. For the CDR3, the DNA is TGCAGCGCGAAGTCCGGACAGGGCCCCTACGAGCAGTACTTC. Translation: CSAKSGQGPYEQYF.

V gene TRBV10-3 combines with J gene TRBJ2-4, with D perhaps matching TRBD2 (5 bases). Trimming took off 3 bases at V and 0 bases at J, with 9 bases between the two ends. The CDR3 is 15 residues long. Germline V gives CDR1 ENHRY, CDR2 SYGVKD. Here the CDR3 DNA reads TGTGCCATCAGTGACTCCGGACTAGCCAAAAACATTCAGTACTTC. Protein product: CAISDSGLAKNIQYF.

This chain connects TRBV6-5 to TRBJ2-2, with 8 positions matching TRBD1. Germline V CDR1 and CDR2: MNHEY, SVGAGI. This CDR3 has 14 residues. V lost 6 bases, J lost 6 bases, and 6 bases stayed unmatched. DNA for the CDR3: TGTGCCAGCAGGGCCAGGGGGCCTTCCGGGGAGCTGTTTTTT. Translated: CASRARGPSGELFF.

The genes are TRBV27 and TRBJ2-6, with D possibly being TRBD1 or TRBD2 (7 bases each). V lost 0 bases, J lost 3 bases, and 15 bases lay in between. This CDR3 spans 18 amino acids. CDR1 is MNHEY, CDR2 SMNVEV, per germline (reference sequence). The CDR3 sequence is CASSLSGGGGFGANVLTF. The CDR3 coding sequence is TGTGCCAGCAGTTTATCGGGAGGGGGCGGGTTTGGGGCCAACGTCCTGACTTTC. Full variable domain (outside the CDR3, taken from reference TRBV27 and TRBJ2-6): EAQVTQNPRYLITVTGKKLTVTCSQNMNHEYMSWYRQDPGLGLRQIYYSMNVEVTDKGDVPEGYKVSRKEKRNFPLILESPSPNQTSLYFCASSLSGGGGFGANVLTFGAGSRLTVL.

This rearrangement joins TRBV7-8 to TRBJ2-1, with D possibly matching TRBD1 (5 bases). The V and J ends lost 4 bases and 5 bases respectively, with 15 bases between them. Germline V gene sequence: CDR1 SGHVS, CDR2 FQNEAQ. The CDR3 contains 15 residues. This CDR3 is CASSSVGRSDNEQFF. In DNA, the CDR3 is TGTGCCAGCAGCTCCGTGGGGCGGAGTGACAATGAGCAGTTCTTC.

This chain links TRBV2 with TRBJ1-3, with D unresolved. Germline lookup yields CDR1 SNHLY and CDR2 FYNNEI. The CDR3 has 16 residues. Trimming pared 4 bases from V and 0 bases from J, leaving 13 bases between. This CDR3 is CASSGSRTNSGNTIYF. In DNA, the CDR3 is TGTGCCAGCAGTGGAAGCAGGACCAACTCTGGAAACACCATATATTTT.

CDR3 sequence (DNA): TGTGCCAGCAGTTACGGGACAGTGGTCTCTGGGGCCAACGTCCTGACTTTC. It yields the protein CASSYGTVVSGANVLTF. The chain links TRBV6-2 or TRBV6-3 to TRBJ2-6, with 7 nucleotides matching TRBD1. With V trimmed by 2 bases and J by 0 bases, 4 bases remained unmatched. Germline CDR1 and CDR2: MNHEY and SVGEGT. The CDR3 runs 17 residues.

This clone was seen only once. The V gene is TRBV18, the J gene TRBJ2-2; TRBD1 agrees at 9 bases. Germline CDR1 is KGHSH and CDR2 is LQKENI. The V gene end was trimmed by 7 bases and the J gene end by 3 bases; junction bases not matched to a gene: 6. The CDR3 is made up of 15 amino acids. Here the CDR3 DNA reads TGTGCCAGCTGTAAGGGGACAGGGCACACCGGGGAGCTGTTTTTT. Its protein product is CASCKGTGHTGELFF.

The chain uses TRBV5-8 and TRBJ2-7; no reliable D call. V lost 0 bases and J lost 2, with 9 bases in between. The CDR3 consists of 14 residues. Germline CDR1 and CDR2: SGHTS and YDEGEE. In DNA, the CDR3 is TGTGCCAGCAGCTTGGTCCCGATACCCTACGAGCAGTACTTC. Translated: CASSLVPIPYEQYF.

V usage is TRBV15 and J usage is TRBJ2-3; no reliable D call. The CDR3 is made up of 16 amino acids. Germline V gene data show CDR1 as LNHNV and CDR2 as YYDKDF (reference sequence). V was shortened by 0 bases and J by 3 bases, with 13 bases between the two germline ends. The CDR3 DNA reads as TGTGCCACCAGCAGAGACCCATTCCTATCTACAGATACGCAGTATTTT. As protein: CATSRDPFLSTDTQYF.